The 27 T cell receptor beta chains presented below share a single source sample, sequenced in a study of molecular identifiers for immune sequencing clone quantification. TCRdb analysed the PCR reads with MiXCR anew, one entry per CDR3 protein. This sample yields about 500,000 distinct CDR3 sequences, of which about 25% are seen a single time; around 0.78% belongs to the top ten. Material for sequencing was naive CD8+ T cells from blood, with Jurkat cell RNA spiked in. Subset: FACS-sorted CD8+CD4-CCR7+CD45RA+ naive T cells. The source of these receptors is a human donor in good health. Some libraries in this study had Jurkat cell RNA spiked in.

Details on this clonotype: It may be a read error: a sequence one base away is much more abundant. V and J are TRBV29-1 and TRBJ1-4; D unresolved. The V and J ends lost 4 bases and 10 bases respectively, with 16 bases between them. CDR3 size: 13 residues. CDR1 is SQVTM and CDR2 is ANQGSEA in the germline V gene. The CDR3 sequence: CSVVVTQAGKLFF. The CDR3 region has the DNA TGCAGCGTTGTAGTGACCCAAGCGGGAAAACTGTTTTTT.

This clonotype was observed a handful of times. This sequence joins TRBV9 and TRBJ2-2; 10 bases fit TRBD1. The CDR3 is 16 residues long. Germline values: CDR1 SGDLS, CDR2 YYNGEE. The trim removed 4 bases at V and 5 bases at J, leaving 8 bases unmatched. The CDR3: CASSHRQGAGTGELFF. CDR3 DNA: TGTGCCAGCAGCCACAGACAGGGGGCTGGGACCGGGGAGCTGTTTTTT.

The sample holds a few counts of this clonotype. The V and J genes are TRBV6-2 or TRBV6-3 and TRBJ1-6, with D unclear. With 4 bases removed from V and 13 bases from J, the gap between germline ends came to 14 bases. This CDR3 region has 13 residues. Germline CDR1 reads MNHEY; CDR2 reads SVGEGT. CDR3 sequence reads: CASSSGPGGPLHF. Here the CDR3 DNA reads TGTGCCAGCAGTTCTGGGCCCGGTGGTCCCCTCCACTTT.

CDR3 region: CASSELGQVSFF. Written as DNA, the CDR3 is TGTGCCAGCAGTGAATTAGGGCAGGTTTCTTTCTTT. V is TRBV25-1 and J is TRBJ1-1; D is unresolved. Germline loops: CDR1 MGHDK, CDR2 SYGVNS. Trimming left V 1 base short and J 12 bases short, with 12 bases between. The CDR3 sequence is 12 residues long.

Regarding this clonotype: A read error may be the cause here, since a much bigger clone is one base away. This CDR3 fails to terminate in the conserved phenylalanine or tryptophan, so it likely reflects a read error. V is TRBV18 and J is TRBJ1-4; D is uncertain. The V gene's germline CDR1 is KGHSH and CDR2 LQKENI. Deletions cut 2 bases from V and 8 bases from J, with 12 bases between. The CDR3 extends over 14 amino acids. The CDR3 sequence is CASSPSTRAEKLFL. The DNA for the CDR3 is TGTGCCAGCTCACCATCCACCAGAGCAGAAAAACTGTTTCTT.

In this sample, this clonotype turned up many times. The chain combines TRBV20-1 with TRBJ1-1; possibly TRBD1 for D (6 bases). This CDR3 is 12 amino acids long. Trimming removed 4 bases from V and 6 bases from J, with 12 bases in between. The germline V gene encodes CDR1 DFQATT and CDR2 SNEGSKA (reference sequence). The CDR3 loop reads CSATAGVAEAFF. The CDR3 DNA is TGCAGTGCTACAGCAGGGGTGGCTGAAGCTTTCTTT.

This clonotype was detected ten times or more. The chain has TRBV6-5 and TRBJ1-1, with a possible D match to TRBD1 (6 bases). This CDR3 comprises 15 residues. Per germline, CDR1 MNHEY and CDR2 SVGAGI. Trimming stripped 5 bases from V and 0 bases from J, with 13 bases between. Here the CDR3 DNA reads TGTGCCAGCAGTCGGCAGGGGACCATGAACACTGAAGCTTTCTTT. Protein sequence: CASSRQGTMNTEAFF.

The chain is built from TRBV24-1 and TRBJ2-3; 7 bases are shared with TRBD1. The CDR3 sequence is 14 residues long. Germline values: CDR1 KGHDR, CDR2 SFDVKD. V gave up 4 bases and J gave up 4 bases; unmatched junction bases: 4. As DNA, the CDR3 is TGTGCCACCAGTGAAAAAGGGGGCGCAGATACGCAGTATTTT. Translated: CATSEKGGADTQYF.

This clonotype was detected only a few times. The rearrangement uses TRBV7-8 and TRBJ2-5; D is uncertain. V dropped 5 bases and J dropped 5 bases, with 9 bases sitting between them. The CDR3 consists of 12 residues. Germline lookup yields CDR1 SGHVS and CDR2 FQNEAQ. CDR3 in DNA: TGTGCCAGCAGCGCCCCCGGCGAGACCCAGTACTTC. It encodes CASSAPGETQYF.

The chain couples TRBV29-1 to TRBJ1-2; TRBD1 matches 8 bases. Germline assignment: CDR1 SQVTM and CDR2 ANQGSEA. The length of the CDR3 is 12 residues. V lost 2 bases and J lost 4; bases outside the gene matches: 0. Here the CDR3 reads CSVEQGAYGYTF. CDR3 DNA sequence: TGCAGCGTTGAACAGGGGGCCTATGGCTACACCTTC. Supplemented by reference TRBV29-1 and TRBJ1-2, the full variable domain reads SAVISQKPSRDICQRGTSLTIQCQVDSQVTMMFWYRQQPGQSLTLIATANQGSEATYESGFVIDKFPISRPNLTFSTLTVSNMSPEDSSIYLCSVEQGAYGYTFGSGTRLTVV.

This clonotype has a count of ten or more. The CDR3 coding sequence is TGCGCCAGCAGCCAAGGGGGGACAACTAATGAAAAACTGTTTTTT. Translation: CASSQGGTTNEKLFF. The V and J genes are TRBV4-3 and TRBJ1-4, with a weak D call TRBD1 (5 bases). Germline assignment: CDR1 LGHNA and CDR2 YSLEER. V lost 1 base and J 0 bases, leaving 6 bases between the germline ends. This CDR3 region has 15 residues.

Remarks on this clonotype: A much bigger clone sits one base away, suggesting this may be a read error. The CDR3 DNA is TGTGCCAGCGGTCGGACCGGTGGCTACGCCTTC. This sequence encodes CASGRTGGYAF. V and J are TRBV2 and TRBJ1-2; D is undetermined. Germline CDR1 and CDR2: SNHLY and FYNNEI. The CDR3 covers 11 residues. Full variable domain (remainder filled in from reference TRBV2 and TRBJ1-2): EPEVTQTPSHQVTQMGQEVILRCVPISNHLYFYWYRQILGQKVEFLVSFYNNEISEKSEIFDDQFSVERPDGSNFTLKIRSTKLEDSAMYFCASGRTGGYAFGSGTRLTVV.

This clonotype has at least ten counts. The genes are TRBV6-6 and TRBJ2-7, with unresolved D. CDR3 length: 12 residues. V was shortened by 7 bases and J by 6 bases, with 13 bases between the two germline ends. In germline, CDR1 is MNHNY, CDR2 SVGAGI (reference sequence). As DNA, the CDR3 is TGTGCCAGCACCATACGGGTCGGCGAGCAGTACTTC. As protein: CASTIRVGEQYF.

This clonotype was observed many times. This CDR3 reads CASSQSGSAPTSSQETQYF. The CDR3 nucleotides are TGCGCCAGCAGTCAATCCGGGTCTGCCCCGACTAGCAGTCAAGAGACCCAGTACTTC. The chain joins TRBV23-1 to TRBJ2-5; 7 nucleotides agree with TRBD2. TRBV23-1 is treated as an ORF (open reading frame) with a function not yet certain. V lost 0 bases, J lost 2 bases, and 15 bases stayed unmatched. The CDR3 consists of 19 residues.

V usage is TRBV4-1 and J usage is TRBJ2-7; TRBD2 agrees at 7 bases. The germline V gene encodes CDR1 MGHRA and CDR2 YSYEKL. The CDR3 totals 14 residues. Trimming at V came to 2 bases and at J to 0 bases, leaving 1 base not matched to a gene. CDR3 bases: TGCGCCAGCAGCCAACTAGCGGACTCCTACGAGCAGTACTTC. It is translated as CASSQLADSYEQYF.

This clonotype was seen a few times. The chain uses TRBV12-3 or TRBV12-4 and TRBJ2-1, with TRBD2 matching over 9 bases. V shed 3 bases and J 9 bases; nucleotides not matched to a gene: 9. The CDR3 extends over 15 amino acids. For the CDR3, the DNA is TGTGCCAGCAGTTTTGGGGCGGGAGGGCCGAGTGAGCAGTTCTTC. Translating it yields CASSFGAGGPSEQFF.

This clonotype has more than one count but fewer than ten. V gene TRBV5-4 combines with J gene TRBJ1-2; TRBD1 is a possible D gene (5 bases). This CDR3 has 14 residues. Looked up from germline, CDR1 is SGHNT and CDR2 is YYREEE (reference sequence). The V gene lost 3 bases and the J gene lost 1 base, with 10 bases spanning the gap. The CDR3 DNA follows: TGTGCCAGCAGCTGGGGCGAGGGTAACTATGGCTACACCTTC. Protein sequence: CASSWGEGNYGYTF.

This chain links TRBV4-1 with TRBJ2-5, with D perhaps being TRBD1 or TRBD2 (5 bases each). The CDR3 is 13 amino acids. V was trimmed by 8 bases and J by 5 bases, leaving 15 bases between them. Per germline, CDR1 MGHRA and CDR2 YSYEKL. Here the CDR3 reads CASGGVRGETQYF. In DNA form, the CDR3 reads TGCGCCAGCGGGGGAGTTCGAGGGGAGACCCAGTACTTC.

This clonotype was counted ten times or more. The rearrangement uses TRBV4-1 and TRBJ1-5; weak D call: TRBD1 (5 bases). Germline V gene sequence: CDR1 MGHRA, CDR2 YSYEKL. The CDR3 sequence is 17 residues long. Between the trimmed V and J ends, which lost 0 bases and 2 bases, there was a span of 14 bases. The CDR3 sequence: CASSQDRAGMGNQPQHF. The CDR3 DNA reads TGCGCCAGCAGCCAAGATCGAGCAGGGATGGGCAATCAGCCCCAGCATTTT.

This clonotype was counted between two and nine times. The chain carries TRBV7-2 and TRBJ1-5; D unresolved. The length of the CDR3 is 15 residues. V was shortened by 5 bases and J by 5 bases, with 16 bases between the two germline ends. Germline loops: CDR1 SGHTA, CDR2 FQGNSA. The CDR3 here is CASSRPWDEYQPQHF. DNA of the CDR3: TGTGCCAGCAGCCGCCCCTGGGATGAGTATCAGCCCCAGCATTTT. Looking up the rest from reference TRBV7-2 and TRBJ1-5 gives the full variable domain: GAGVSQSPSNKVTEKGKDVELRCDPISGHTALYWYRQSLGQGLEFLIYFQGNSAPDKSGLPSDRFSAERTGGSVSTLTIQRTQQEDSAVYLCASSRPWDEYQPQHFGDGTRLSIL.

This clonotype came up a few times. The chain is built from TRBV30 and TRBJ2-7, with TRBD1 identical over 7 bases. V shed 2 bases, J shed 6 bases, and the junction held 1 base outside the gene matches. The germline V gene encodes CDR1 GTSNPN and CDR2 SVGIG (reference sequence). The CDR3 runs 11 residues. CDR3 region: CAWSTGVEQYF. CDR3 nucleotide sequence: TGTGCCTGGAGTACAGGGGTCGAGCAGTACTTC.

This clonotype was seen many times. V usage is TRBV20-1 and J usage is TRBJ2-3; D unresolved. The CDR3 is 13 amino acids. Trimming removed 4 bases at V and 5 bases at J, with 13 bases between. Germline V lookup: CDR1 DFQATT, CDR2 SNEGSKA (reference sequence). The CDR3 DNA reads as TGCAGTGCTAACTACCAAGCCCAAGATACGCAGTATTTT. Amino acids: CSANYQAQDTQYF.

This clonotype appeared many times. This chain joins TRBV15 and TRBJ1-4, with D uncertain. V lost 3 bases to trimming and J lost 6 bases, with 8 bases between them. This CDR3 has 13 amino acids. Germline V lookup: CDR1 LNHNV, CDR2 YYDKDF (reference sequence). In DNA form, the CDR3 reads TGTGCCACCAGCAGCCGGCCTGATGAAAAACTGTTTTTT. This encodes CATSSRPDEKLFF.

This clonotype was counted a few times. The chain joins TRBV19 to TRBJ2-2; 7 bases agree with TRBD2. Germline lookup yields CDR1 LNHDA and CDR2 SQIVND (reference sequence). After removal of 2 bases from V and 7 bases from J, the junction contained 10 bases not matched to a gene. The CDR3 length is 16 residues. CDR3 sequence reads: CASSISVQRGGGELFF. The CDR3 bases are TGTGCCAGTAGTATATCCGTCCAGCGGGGTGGCGGGGAGCTGTTTTTT. The full variable domain, with the rest looked up from reference TRBV19 and TRBJ2-2, is DGGITQSPKYLFRKEGQNVTLSCEQNLNHDAMYWYRQDPGQGLRLIYYSQIVNDFQKGDIAEGYSVSREKKESFPLTVTSAQKNPTAFYLCASSISVQRGGGELFFGEGSRLTVL.

The chain is built from TRBV6-1 and TRBJ2-1, with 8 positions matching TRBD2. CDR3 length: 13 amino acids. Germline CDR1 reads MNHNS; CDR2 reads SASEGT. The J segment lost 7 bases and the V segment lost 7 bases, leaving 6 bases of the junction unmatched. This chain's CDR3 is CASTAGARNEQFF. The CDR3 DNA sequence: TGTGCCAGCACAGCGGGGGCAAGGAATGAGCAGTTCTTC.

Written as DNA, the CDR3 is TGTGCCAGCAGCCACTGGGTAGGACAGCCCATAGCCAAAAACATTCAGTACTTC. Protein sequence: CASSHWVGQPIAKNIQYF. The chain recombines TRBV5-5 with TRBJ2-4, with a weak D call TRBD1 (6 bases). This CDR3 is 18 amino acids long. Germline-derived CDR1 and CDR2 are SGHKS and YYEKEE (reference sequence). V was pared by 4 bases and J by 0 bases, with 20 bases between.

The chain is built from TRBV3-1 and TRBJ1-2, with no clear D. The V end was cut by 8 bases, the J end by 1 base, with 17 bases between. Germline loops: CDR1 LGHDT, CDR2 YNNKEL (reference sequence). The CDR3 covers 15 residues. The CDR3 loop is CASGRHRDINYGYTF. The CDR3 region has the DNA TGTGCCAGCGGCCGGCACAGAGATATTAACTATGGCTACACCTTC.